This T cell receptor beta chain originates from a study of identical twins (dated by TCRdb to 2015 to 2016). Background for the entire study: To test whether fetal clonotypes persist, this study deep-sequenced TCR alpha and beta repertoires from monozygotic twins, from unrelated adults of various ages, and from cord blood. To rule out contamination, replicate twin experiments were performed at different times with different library preparation protocols.

All donors were healthy Caucasians. The twin cohort comprised three pairs of female monozygotic twins, all aged roughly 18 to 29 years. RNA for TCR libraries was isolated from peripheral blood mononuclear cells. What the research found in general, with its limitations: Because the same donors could not be followed over many years, conclusions were based on cross-sectional statistical analysis. Compared with coincidental sharing between unrelated individuals, an excess of low generation-probability sequences was observed among out-of-frame TCR alpha sequences shared between twins. Invariant T cells such as MAIT and iNKT could partly confound zero-insertion analyses, though diverse VJ usage argued against this for most clonotypes. Abundant cord blood beta clonotypes carried fewer insertions; young adult naive repertoires showed a weaker similar trend, while memory repertoires showed none. The excess sharing between twins in beta out-of-frame sequences was weaker because fewer shared sequences reduced the signal-to-noise ratio. In monozygotic twins, recombination models systematically underestimated out-of-frame TCR alpha sharing, but the models matched the sharing seen between unrelated individuals.

Turning to this clonotype: It lacks a known antigen. Nothing much larger sits one base from this clone, and base qualities are not available.

Library preparation was by 5' RACE. Sequenced using an Illumina HiSeq 2000. A universal primer binding site was introduced by template switching, and a unique molecular identifier was present in the final cDNA, enabling accurate counting of TCR cDNA molecules. Specific primers in the conserved constant-segment region were used to synthesize first-strand cDNA for TCR alpha and beta chains. To control for contamination, every cDNA library carried two barcodes: a SMART-Mk sample barcode plus Illumina barcodes. Two successive PCR steps introduced TruSeq adapter sequences along with Illumina sample barcodes. The Illumina HiSeq platform was used with custom primers to sequence TCR alpha and beta cDNA libraries. In the paper's pipeline: Unique molecular identifiers were extracted from raw reads with MiGEC, and CDR3 positions were determined with MiXCR. Recombination models were inferred per individual with the repgenHMM and IGoR tools using an EM algorithm. The tcR package in R was used for shared clonotype analysis, with sharing normalized by the product of cloneset sizes. To study raw recombination without the effects of thymic and clonal selection, out-of-frame nonproductive sequences were analyzed. Using fastp at Q25 and MiXCR, TCRdb reprocessed the public reads and kept productive beta chains. Entries are consolidated by CDR3 protein sequence, retaining the most common genes and DNA. These V and J calls originate from TCRdb's pipeline instead of the authors' own analysis. Across this sample there are 600,000 to 700,000 distinct CDR3 sequences, with approximately 21% seen only once. The top ten clones comprise approximately 4.5% of the sample.

Relative to germline, V is 1 base shorter and J is 5 bases shorter, with 8 bases between their ends. The CDR3 spans 13 residues, from the cysteine through the phenylalanine. The read is trimmed to its CDR3 DNA, 39 bases read in frame from base 1. The germline V gene (reference sequence) yields SEHNR for CDR1 and FQNEAQ for CDR2. A further study also used this sample, focusing on T cells expressing NK-cell markers. Taken from the second paper: In sorted CD3+CD56+NKG2C+, CD3+CD56+NKG2C- and CD3+CD56-NKG2C+ T-cell subsets from eight or nine donors, TCR beta-chain repertoires were profiled. Among the eight sequenced donors, seven were HCMV-seropositive and one was HCMV-seronegative. To restrict sorting to alphabetaTCR-expressing T cells, an anti-gammadeltaTCR antibody was added in several experiments. In over 5 donors, the dominant CD3+CD56+NKG2C+ clonotypes were among the top 10 CD8+ clonotypes and accounted for roughly 1.0-8% of CD8+ T cells. Those dominant clonotypes were again the most abundant among CD3+CD56-NKG2C+ cells in a handful of donors, at roughly 25-60.1%. Whether the expanded NKG2C-expressing T cell clones were specific for HCMV antigens was left unclear. All eight donors whose samples were sequenced were randomly selected healthy volunteers, three of them men and five women. HCMV-specific IgG was detected in serum with a commercial ELISA kit to determine HCMV serostatus. For several donors, bulk peripheral blood T-cell repertoires were also sequenced from unsorted PBMC. Reads were demultiplexed and grouped by UMI with MIGEC, and clonotypes were assembled and quantified with MiTCR. To exclude erroneous sequences, any TCR cDNA sequence not supported by at least two reads was discarded. The tcR package was used for downstream repertoire analysis, and clonotypes were matched across fractions by CDR3 nucleotide sequence plus V segment. VDJmatch was used to annotate antigen specificity against VDJdb, with one amino acid substitution allowed in CDR3.

The chain uses TRBV7-9 and TRBJ2-5; the D gene identity is not certain. The sequence was obtained from a woman under 30 in good health. The sequenced sample consisted of PBMCs. The bases read TGTGCCAGCAGCTTAGACATGGGGGAGACCCAGTACTTC. Its translation reads: CASSLDMGETQYF. The CDR3 plus the reference TRBV7-9 and TRBJ2-5 genes for the other parts give the full variable domain: DTGVSQNPRHKITKRGQNVTFRCDPISEHNRLYWYRQTLGQGPEFLTYFQNEAQLEKSRLLSDRFSAERPKGSFSTLEIQRTEQGDSAMYLCASSLDMGETQYFGPGTRLLVL.